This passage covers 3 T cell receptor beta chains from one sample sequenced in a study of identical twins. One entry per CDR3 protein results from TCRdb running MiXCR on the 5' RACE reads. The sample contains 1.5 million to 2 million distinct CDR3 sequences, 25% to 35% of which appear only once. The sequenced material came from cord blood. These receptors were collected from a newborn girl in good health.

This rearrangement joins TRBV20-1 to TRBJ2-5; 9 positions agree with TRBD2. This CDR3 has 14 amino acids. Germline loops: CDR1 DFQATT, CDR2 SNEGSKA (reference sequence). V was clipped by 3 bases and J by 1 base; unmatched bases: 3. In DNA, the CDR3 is TGCAGTGCTAGCCAGCGGGGGGTCCAAGAGACCCAGTACTTC. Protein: CSASQRGVQETQYF.

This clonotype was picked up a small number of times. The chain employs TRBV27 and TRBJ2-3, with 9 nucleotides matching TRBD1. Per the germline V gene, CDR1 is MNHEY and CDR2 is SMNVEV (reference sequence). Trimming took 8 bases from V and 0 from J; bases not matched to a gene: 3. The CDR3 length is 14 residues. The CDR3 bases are TGTGCCAGCCGGGACAGGGTCAGCACAGATACGCAGTATTTT. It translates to CASRDRVSTDTQYF.

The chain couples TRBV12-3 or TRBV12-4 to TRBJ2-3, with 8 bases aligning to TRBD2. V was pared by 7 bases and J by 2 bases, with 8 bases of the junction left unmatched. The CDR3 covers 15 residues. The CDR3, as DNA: TGTGCCAGCACCGTAGCGGGACTCCCCACAGATACGCAGTATTTT. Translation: CASTVAGLPTDTQYF.